This TCR beta chain was captured by sequencing in a study of blood T cell repertoires in COVID-19. Study overall: Acute and convalescent COVID-19 samples came from the United States, Italy and Spain. Sample material is recorded as cDNA or gDNA derived from T cells, B-cell-depleted T cells, or PBMCs.

The V gene end was trimmed by 0 bases and the J gene end by 5 bases; junction bases not matched to a gene: 8. The CDR3 is 16 amino acids. Germline assignment: CDR1 MNHNS and CDR2 SASEGT. In the original analysis: The authors estimated nucleated cell counts from reference gene primer amplification. Some clones are missing from TCRdb's copy, which holds only in-frame ones; the method was immunoSEQ multiplex PCR. V and J calls and clone size are those listed in that table; D and trimming were worked out from the DNA. The sample includes about 27,000 clones, around 90% of them seen just once. This TCR was recovered from a human donor with active COVID-19. The donor label of this sample is uncertain. The V call is TRBV6-1, the J call TRBJ2-7; TRBD1 matches at 9 bases. Sequenced: peripheral blood. The CDR3 sequence: CASSEAEGTGIHEQYF. In DNA, the CDR3 is TGTGCCAGCAGTGAAGCGGAAGGGACAGGGATCCACGAGCAGTACTTC.